This TCR beta chain was documented in a study of T cells in Graves' hyperthyroidism and ophthalmopathy. It was RNA transcripts that yielded the amplified TCR beta CDR3 regions. RT-PCR in the first round (using the HTBI primer set) targeted the TCR CDR3. Each CDR3 protein is one row after TCRdb ran MiXCR on the multiplex PCR reads. This sample carries 380,000 or so distinct CDR3 sequences, 13% of them seen once, and the ten largest clones take around 21%. V was shortened by 8 bases and J by 0 bases, with 14 bases between the two germline ends. This CDR3 comprises 14 residues. Germline values: CDR1 SGHRS, CDR2 YFSETQ. Patients were excluded for uncontrolled infection, other autoimmune disease, pregnancy or lactation. On the basis of clinical symptoms, serum thyroxine and TRAb, thyroid ultrasound and orbital computed tomography, diagnoses were made.

The rearrangement uses TRBV5-1 and TRBJ1-1; tentative D call: TRBD1 (6 bases). The clonotype was recovered from a man aged 30 to 39 with Graves' hyperthyroidism that later progressed to Graves' ophthalmopathy. The specimen sequenced was blood. The CDR3 DNA reads as TGCGCCAGTTCGACAGGCCTTATGAACACTGAAGCTTTCTTT. It is translated as CASSTGLMNTEAFF.